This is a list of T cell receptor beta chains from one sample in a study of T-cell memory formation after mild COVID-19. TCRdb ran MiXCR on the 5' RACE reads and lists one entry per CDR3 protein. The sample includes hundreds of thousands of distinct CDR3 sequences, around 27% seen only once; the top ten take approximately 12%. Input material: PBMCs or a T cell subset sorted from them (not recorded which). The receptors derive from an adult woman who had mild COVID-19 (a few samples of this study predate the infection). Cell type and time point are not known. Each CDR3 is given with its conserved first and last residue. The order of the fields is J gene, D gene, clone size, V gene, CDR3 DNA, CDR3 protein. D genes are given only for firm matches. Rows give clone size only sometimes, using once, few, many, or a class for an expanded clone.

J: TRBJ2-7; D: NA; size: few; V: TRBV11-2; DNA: TGTGCCAGCAGCCCGACTTTCGAGCAGTACTTC; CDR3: CASSPTFEQYF
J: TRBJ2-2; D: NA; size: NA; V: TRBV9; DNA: TGTGCCAGCAGCGCGCGTCCTCCATCCCAACCCGGGGAGCTGTTTTTT; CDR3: CASSARPPSQPGELFF
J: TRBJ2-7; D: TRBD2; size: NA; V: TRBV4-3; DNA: TGCGCCAGCAGCCAAGGATACCTAGCGGGCATCCTTTCGACCTACGAGCAGTACTTC; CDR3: CASSQGYLAGILSTYEQYF
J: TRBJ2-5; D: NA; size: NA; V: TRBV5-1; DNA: TGCGCCAGCAGCCCAGCCTTAACGCGGGAGACCCAGTACTTC; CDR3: CASSPALTRETQYF
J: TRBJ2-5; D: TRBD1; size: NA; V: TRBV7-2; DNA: TGTGCCAGCATGACGCGAAGAGGGGGCAAAGAGACCCAGTACTTC; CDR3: CASMTRRGGKETQYF
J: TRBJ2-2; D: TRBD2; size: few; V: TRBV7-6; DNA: TGTGCCAGCAGCTTATACCAGACCGGCGGGAGGACCGGGGAGCTGTTTTTT; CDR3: CASSLYQTGGRTGELFF
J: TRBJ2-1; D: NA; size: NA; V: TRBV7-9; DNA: TGTGCCAGCAGCTTAGACCTTAGAGACGATGAGCAGTTCTTC; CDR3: CASSLDLRDDEQFF
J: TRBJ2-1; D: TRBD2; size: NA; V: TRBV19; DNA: TGTGCCAGTACGGGGCGGGAGAAAGCCTACAATGAGCAGTTCTTC; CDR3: CASTGREKAYNEQFF
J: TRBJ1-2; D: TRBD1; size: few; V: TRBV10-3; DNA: TGTGCCATCAGTGGGTTACAGGGGAACTATGGCTACACCTTC; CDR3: CAISGLQGNYGYTF
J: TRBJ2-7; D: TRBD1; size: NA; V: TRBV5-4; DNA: TGTGCCAGCAGCCAAGGGGGACAGGGAGCCGAGCAGTACTTC; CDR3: CASSQGGQGAEQYF
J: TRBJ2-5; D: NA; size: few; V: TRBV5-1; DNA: TGCGCCAGCAGCTTGGGGACAGCGGGGGAGACCCAGTACTTC; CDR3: CASSLGTAGETQYF
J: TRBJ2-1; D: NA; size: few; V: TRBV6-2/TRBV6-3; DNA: TGTGCCAGCAGTCTAGGTCTAGACAGCTACAATGAGCAGTTCTTC; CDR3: CASSLGLDSYNEQFF
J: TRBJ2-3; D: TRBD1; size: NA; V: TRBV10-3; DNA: TGTGCCATCAGTGGATTCTCCGGGACAGGGGGCACAGATACGCAGTATTTT; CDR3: CAISGFSGTGGTDTQYF
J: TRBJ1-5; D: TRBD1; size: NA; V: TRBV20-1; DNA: TGCAGTGCCCCGGGGACAGCTCTCAATCAGCCCCAGCATTTT; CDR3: CSAPGTALNQPQHF
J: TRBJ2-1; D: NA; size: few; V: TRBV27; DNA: TGTGCCAGCAGTTTTGGGGACTCCTACAATGAGCAGTTCTTC; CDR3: CASSFGDSYNEQFF
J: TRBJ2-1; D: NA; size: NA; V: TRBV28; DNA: TGTGCCAGTCACCATGATCTAAACTACAATGAGCAGTTCTTC; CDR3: CASHHDLNYNEQFF
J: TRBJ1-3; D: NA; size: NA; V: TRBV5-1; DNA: TGCGCCAGCAGCCCCCGCGGGGGAAACACCATATATTTT; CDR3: CASSPRGGNTIYF
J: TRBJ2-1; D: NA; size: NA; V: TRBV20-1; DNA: TGCAGTGGAGAGGACAGCCTAACAACCTACAAGCAGTTCTTC; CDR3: CSGEDSLTTYKQFF
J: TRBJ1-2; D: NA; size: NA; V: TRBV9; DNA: TGTGCCAGCAGCCGAGACGGGCTTGGTGGCTACACCTTC; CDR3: CASSRDGLGGYTF
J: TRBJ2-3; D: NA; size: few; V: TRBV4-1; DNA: TGCGCCAGCAGCCAATCCCTCCTTGGCACAGATACGCAGTATTTT; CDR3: CASSQSLLGTDTQYF
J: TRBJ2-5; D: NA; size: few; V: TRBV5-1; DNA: TGCGCCAGCAGGCAACAGGGCCTACAAGAGACCCAGTACTTC; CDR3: CASRQQGLQETQYF
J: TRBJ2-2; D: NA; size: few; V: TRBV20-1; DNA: TGCAGTGCTAGACTCCAAACAAGCACCGGGGAGCTGTTTTTT; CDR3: CSARLQTSTGELFF
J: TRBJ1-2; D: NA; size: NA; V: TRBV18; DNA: TGTGCCAGCTCACCTGGACCGCAGACTAACTATGGCTACACCTTC; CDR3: CASSPGPQTNYGYTF
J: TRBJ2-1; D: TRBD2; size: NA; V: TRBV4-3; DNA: TGCGCCAGCAGCCTAGCGGGAGATTTTGAGCAGTTCTTC; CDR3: CASSLAGDFEQFF
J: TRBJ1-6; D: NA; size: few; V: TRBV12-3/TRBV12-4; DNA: TGTGCCAGCAGTTTAAGGAAACAAGGGAGGCAGACCCTCCACTTT; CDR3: CASSLRKQGRQTLHF
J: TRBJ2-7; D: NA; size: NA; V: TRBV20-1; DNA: TGCAGTGCTAGCGAGGTGGCTGGGGTCCACGAGCAGTACTTC; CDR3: CSASEVAGVHEQYF
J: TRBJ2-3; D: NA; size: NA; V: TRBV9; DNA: TGTGCCAGCAGCGTAGGTAGGATGACAGATACGCAGTATTTT; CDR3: CASSVGRMTDTQYF
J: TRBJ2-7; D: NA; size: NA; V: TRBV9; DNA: TGTGCCAGCAGCGTGGGCGGGAACGGAAACGAGCAGTACTTC; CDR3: CASSVGGNGNEQYF
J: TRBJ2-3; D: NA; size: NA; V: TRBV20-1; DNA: TGCAGTGCAGAGATGCCCGGAAAAACAGATACGCAGTATTTT; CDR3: CSAEMPGKTDTQYF